The 18 T cell receptor beta chains given below trace back to one sample, sequenced in a study of T cell responses to AZD1222 COVID-19 vaccine. The repertoire was sequenced with immunoSEQ multiplex PCR; TCRdb's copy has only in-frame clones and lacks some. This sample yields about 120,000 clones, of which about nine tenths are seen a single time; approximately 2.6% belongs to the top ten. The sample consisted of peripheral blood, taken 28 days after the second AZD1222 dose. The receptor source for this set is an adult who received the AZD1222 COVID-19 vaccine.

The CDR3 nucleotides are TGTGCCAGCAGCTCCCAGGGGTTGAGAGAAAAACTGTTTTTT. It encodes CASSSQGLREKLFF. This chain joins TRBV5-6 and TRBJ1-4, with D perhaps TRBD1 (6 bases). The V gene lost 3 bases and the J gene lost 8 bases, with 14 bases spanning the gap. This CDR3 region has 14 residues. Germline V gene lookup returns CDR1 SGHDT and CDR2 YYEEEE.

The rearrangement uses TRBV6-1 and TRBJ1-1; D might be TRBD1 (5 bases). V lost 2 bases and J lost 5, with 12 bases in between. CDR1 and CDR2 from the germline V gene are MNHNS and SASEGT. This CDR3 is built from 14 residues. In DNA, the CDR3 is TGTGCCAGCAGTGAAAACGCAGGGAGGACTGAAGCTTTCTTT. Encoded protein: CASSENAGRTEAFF.

The chain has TRBV12-3 or TRBV12-4 and TRBJ1-2, with no clear D. V was clipped by 3 bases and J by 7 bases, with 12 bases between them. The CDR3 sequence is 13 residues long. CDR3 sequence reads: CASSFSGVTGYTF. CDR3 DNA: TGTGCCAGCAGTTTTTCCGGGGTTACTGGCTACACCTTC.

This clone was detected a few times. V gene TRBV30 combines with J gene TRBJ1-6; D is undetermined. Trimming shortened V by 4 bases and J by 7 bases, and 11 bases separated the two germline ends. The CDR3 has 13 amino acids. Looked up from germline, CDR1 is GTSNPN and CDR2 is SVGIG (reference sequence). The CDR3 region is CAWKERANSPLHF. CDR3 nucleotide sequence: TGTGCCTGGAAAGAGAGAGCAAATTCACCCCTCCACTTT.

The sample holds one count of this clone. The gene calls are TRBV6-6 and TRBJ2-5, with 9 bases lining up with TRBD1. Germline loops: CDR1 MNHNY, CDR2 SVGAGI (reference sequence). V shed 7 bases, J shed 5 bases, and the junction held 11 bases outside the gene matches. This CDR3 is 15 amino acids long. CDR3 DNA sequence: TGTGCCAGCAAGACCCGGGACAGGGTCCCGGAGACCCAGTACTTC. Translated, it gives CASKTRDRVPETQYF.

This clone was seen just once. The J gene is TRBJ1-5, the V gene TRBV7-2; no clear D gene. Germline assignment: CDR1 SGHTA and CDR2 FQGNSA. V was shortened by 1 base and J by 5 bases, with 3 bases between the two germline ends. The CDR3 length is 12 residues. The DNA for the CDR3 is TGTGCCAGCAGCTTAGTGGATCAGCCCCAGCATTTT. Translating it yields CASSLVDQPQHF.

The chain joins TRBV5-1 to TRBJ1-1; maybe TRBD1 (6 bases). Germline V lookup: CDR1 SGHRS, CDR2 YFSETQ. The CDR3 is 15 amino acids. The ends were cut back, 0 bases at V and 0 bases at J, with 9 bases in the middle. The CDR3 DNA sequence: TGCGCCAGCAGCTTGGGGGACACTATGAACACTGAAGCTTTCTTT. This translates into CASSLGDTMNTEAFF.

The chain carries TRBV28 and TRBJ1-2; D might be TRBD1 (6 bases). Germline V lookup: CDR1 MDHEN, CDR2 SYDVKM. V was cut by 3 bases and J by 8 bases, with 10 bases left in between. This CDR3 spans 12 amino acids. Here the CDR3 DNA reads TGTGCCAGCAGTTTTACCCAGGGGGGCTACACCTTC. Translation: CASSFTQGGYTF.

The chain recombines TRBV7-9 with TRBJ1-3, with D possibly TRBD1 on 5 matching bases. V lost 2 bases and J 8 bases, leaving 7 bases between the germline ends. Germline loops: CDR1 SEHNR, CDR2 FQNEAQ (reference sequence). The length of the CDR3 is 12 residues. The CDR3 nucleotides read TGTGCCAGCAGCTTACAGGGACACACCATATATTTT. Translated: CASSLQGHTIYF.

The CDR3 bases are TGCGCCAGCAGCCAAGAGGTGTTCGTGAACACTGAAGCTTTCTTT. This codes for CASSQEVFVNTEAFF. The rearrangement joins TRBV4-1 to TRBJ1-1; no clear D gene. Trimming stripped 0 bases from V and 0 bases from J, with 8 bases between. This CDR3 is 15 amino acids long. Germline assignment: CDR1 MGHRA and CDR2 YSYEKL.

This rearrangement joins TRBV29-1 to TRBJ2-3, with D unresolved. The germline V gene encodes CDR1 SQVTM and CDR2 ANQGSEA. There are 10 residues in the CDR3. Trimming took off 4 bases at V and 1 base at J, with 0 bases between the two ends. As DNA, the CDR3 is TGCAGCGTTGGCACAGATACGCAGTATTTT. Amino acid sequence: CSVGTDTQYF.

The chain combines TRBV3-1 (or the pseudogene TRBV3-2) with TRBJ1-4; the D gene is possibly TRBD1 (5 bases). The length of the CDR3 is 12 residues. CDR1 LGHDT and CDR2 YNNKEL come from the germline V gene (reference sequence). Trimming took 1 base from V and 8 from J, leaving 5 bases between them. This CDR3 reads CASSQGGEKLFF. In DNA, the CDR3 is TGTGCCAGCAGCCAAGGGGGGGAAAAACTGTTTTTT.

This chain uses TRBV6-5 with TRBJ1-2, with TRBD1 matching over 7 bases. The CDR3 totals 14 residues. Trimming at V came to 6 bases and at J to 7 bases, leaving 11 bases not matched to a gene. Germline-derived CDR1 and CDR2 are MNHEY and SVGAGI. In nucleotides, the CDR3 is TGTGCCAGCAGCAGAGGGACAGACCCAGGTGGCTACACCTTC. The encoded protein is CASSRGTDPGGYTF.

This clone was counted once. V gene TRBV4-3 combines with J gene TRBJ2-5; 10 nucleotides match TRBD2. The CDR3 spans 15 residues. Unmatched junction bases numbered 6, after V lost 1 base and J lost 7 bases. The germline CDR1 and CDR2 sequences are LGHNA and YSLEER. CDR3 DNA sequence: TGCGCCAGCAGCCAAGGGGGGACTAGCGTAGGGACCCAGTACTTC. This sequence encodes CASSQGGTSVGTQYF.

The chain employs TRBV6-5 and TRBJ1-4; 8 bases agree with TRBD1. Trimming cost V 6 bases and J 6 bases; bases outside gene matches: 9. CDR3 length: 15 amino acids. Germline CDR1 MNHEY, CDR2 SVGAGI. Here the CDR3 reads CASSRQGMGDEKLFF. CDR3 DNA: TGTGCCAGCAGCCGACAGGGGATGGGGGATGAAAAACTGTTTTTT.

This clone was recorded only once. This chain uses TRBV2 with TRBJ1-4, with D possibly matching TRBD1 (6 bases). V shed 1 base and J shed 7 bases, with 13 bases lying between them. Germline V gives CDR1 SNHLY, CDR2 FYNNEI. The CDR3 totals 15 residues. The CDR3 protein is CASSEGGGRFEKLFF. In DNA, the CDR3 is TGTGCCAGCAGTGAAGGCGGGGGGCGATTTGAAAAACTGTTTTTT.

J is TRBJ1-1 and V is TRBV19, with D possibly being TRBD1 (5 bases). The germline CDR1 and CDR2 sequences are LNHDA and SQIVND (reference sequence). V lost 3 bases and J 1 base, leaving 27 bases between the germline ends. The length of the CDR3 is 20 residues. The CDR3 DNA follows: TGTGCCAGTAGTATTGGCCGGGGTGTAGGACACCTTCTTACGAACACTGAAGCTTTCTTT. Its protein product is CASSIGRGVGHLLTNTEAFF.

This clone was counted once. This rearrangement joins TRBV4-1 to TRBJ2-3; 11 bases align to TRBD2. Germline V lookup: CDR1 MGHRA, CDR2 YSYEKL. The CDR3 is 16 amino acids. V shed 0 bases, J shed 1 base, and the junction held 0 bases outside the gene matches. The CDR3 protein is CASSQEGLAGTDTQYF. The CDR3 DNA reads TGCGCCAGCAGCCAAGAGGGACTAGCGGGCACAGATACGCAGTATTTT.